Below, 17 T cell receptor beta chains from the same sample are listed, as sequenced in a study of blood T cell repertoires in COVID-19. Repertoires were generated with immunoSEQ multiplex PCR, while TCRdb's copy carries only in-frame clones and drops some. Of about 68,000 clones in the sample, 75% to 95% were seen once. The sample taken for sequencing was peripheral blood. The receptors stem from a woman between 55 and 75 years old with active COVID-19.

The chain joins TRBV28 to TRBJ1-4; 7 bases fit TRBD1. Germline V gene sequence: CDR1 MDHEN, CDR2 SYDVKM. The CDR3 sequence is 14 residues long. After removal of 5 bases from V and 7 bases from J, the junction contained 7 bases not matched to a gene. CDR3 DNA sequence: TGTGCCAGCAGTAGGGACAGCGCCGTTGAAAAACTGTTTTTT. Its translation: CASSRDSAVEKLFF.

The rearrangement links TRBV7-2 to TRBJ2-1, with 14 bases fitting TRBD2. J lost 4 bases, V lost 2 bases, and 4 bases had no gene match. The CDR3 runs to 17 residues. Germline V gene lookup returns CDR1 SGHTA and CDR2 FQGNSA. CDR3 DNA sequence: TGTGCCAGCAGCTTAAGACTAGCGGGAGGGATGTACAATGAGCAGTTCTTC. It specifies CASSLRLAGGMYNEQFF.

This clone was seen a single time. The chain employs TRBV5-1 and TRBJ2-1; 8 bases align to TRBD2. This CDR3 is 13 amino acids long. Germline assignment: CDR1 SGHRS and CDR2 YFSETQ. V shed 5 bases and J 7 bases; nucleotides not matched to a gene: 5. CDR3 sequence: CASRKRELNEQFF. In nucleotides, the CDR3 is TGCGCCAGCAGAAAGCGGGAGCTAAATGAGCAGTTCTTC.

The chain couples TRBV30 to TRBJ2-7; D could derive from TRBD1 or TRBD2 (5 bases each). CDR3 length: 13 amino acids. Trimming removed 5 bases from V and 2 bases from J, with 13 bases in between. Germline V CDR1 and CDR2: GTSNPN, SVGIG (reference sequence). In DNA form, the CDR3 reads TGTGCCTGGGGGGGTCGGGTGACCTACGAGCAGTACTTC. Residues: CAWGGRVTYEQYF.

The V call is TRBV6-6, the J call TRBJ2-1, with D possibly matching TRBD2 (6 bases). CDR3 length: 14 amino acids. V was cut by 5 bases and J by 6 bases, with 14 bases left in between. CDR1 and CDR2 from the germline V gene are MNHNY and SVGAGI (reference sequence). DNA of the CDR3: TGTGCCAGCAGTCATGGGACTCAACCCAATGAGCAGTTCTTC. It yields the protein CASSHGTQPNEQFF.

This chain uses TRBV19 with TRBJ2-5; TRBD2 might be the D (5 bases). V was pared by 4 bases and J by 5 bases, with 11 bases between. Per the germline V gene, CDR1 is LNHDA and CDR2 is SQIVND (reference sequence). The CDR3 spans 13 residues. CDR3 region: CASSTLAEETQYF. CDR3 sequence (DNA): TGTGCCAGTAGTACCCTAGCAGAGGAGACCCAGTACTTC. The full variable domain, rest sourced from reference TRBV19 and TRBJ2-5, is DGGITQSPKYLFRKEGQNVTLSCEQNLNHDAMYWYRQDPGQGLRLIYYSQIVNDFQKGDIAEGYSVSREKKESFPLTVTSAQKNPTAFYLCASSTLAEETQYFGPGTRLLVL.

The genes are TRBV28 and TRBJ1-5, with D possibly matching TRBD1 (6 bases). Trimming left V 5 bases short and J 7 bases short, with 15 bases between. Germline loops: CDR1 MDHEN, CDR2 SYDVKM. CDR3 size: 14 residues. CDR3 sequence reads: CASSPHRDGQPQHF. The CDR3 DNA follows: TGTGCCAGCAGTCCCCACAGGGACGGCCAGCCCCAGCATTTT.

J is TRBJ1-3 and V is TRBV28; 7 bases match TRBD1. Germline lookup yields CDR1 MDHEN and CDR2 SYDVKM. This CDR3 spans 15 amino acids. Trimming removed 3 bases from V and 2 bases from J; junction bases left unmatched: 4. CDR3 sequence reads: CASSLRGRTGNTIYF. The CDR3 nucleotides are TGTGCCAGCAGTTTGAGGGGGCGAACTGGAAACACCATATATTTT.

The table lists this clone with a count of one. The gene calls are TRBV21-1 and TRBJ1-5. TRBV21-1 is labeled a pseudogene. There are 14 residues in the CDR3. The CDR3 nucleotides read TGTGCCAGCAGCAAAGCGGAGGGGAGCCAGCCCCAGCATTTT. This gives the protein CASSKAEGSQPQHF.

The chain uses TRBV28 and TRBJ2-5; D is perhaps TRBD2 (6 bases). Germline V gene data show CDR1 as MDHEN and CDR2 as SYDVKM. Trimming left V 6 bases short and J 2 bases short, with 10 bases between. The CDR3 extends over 13 amino acids. Here the CDR3 reads CASRGDSQETQYF. In DNA, the CDR3 is TGTGCCAGCAGGGGGGACTCACAAGAGACCCAGTACTTC.

The chain joins TRBV28 to TRBJ2-5; weak D call: TRBD1 (6 bases). CDR1 and CDR2 from the germline V gene are MDHEN and SYDVKM. The V end was cut by 11 bases, the J end by 3 bases, with 19 bases between. The CDR3 has 14 residues. This CDR3 reads CAARTERREETQYF. The DNA for the CDR3 is TGTGCCGCCAGGACAGAAAGAAGGGAAGAGACCCAGTACTTC.

The chain links TRBV7-6 to TRBJ2-2; 7 bases align to TRBD1. With 2 bases clipped from V and 10 bases from J, the junction kept 10 bases outside the gene matches. CDR1 is SGHVS, CDR2 FNYEAQ, per germline. The length of the CDR3 is 15 residues. The CDR3 bases are TGTGCCAGCAGCTTACTAGGCAGGGGGAATAAGGAGCTGTTTTTT. Translating gives CASSLLGRGNKELFF.

The chain carries TRBV28 and TRBJ2-7; tentatively, D is TRBD2 (5 bases). The CDR3 loop spans 10 amino acids. The germline V gene has CDR1 MDHEN and CDR2 SYDVKM. CDR3 sequence: CALASYEQYF. The CDR3 nucleotides read TGTGCTCTAGCCTCCTACGAGCAGTACTTC.

The genes are TRBV2 and TRBJ1-4, with D maybe TRBD1 (6 bases). CDR3 size: 15 residues. Germline V gene sequence: CDR1 SNHLY, CDR2 FYNNEI. The germline V and J ends were trimmed by 6 bases and 3 bases, with 14 bases remaining between them. Here the CDR3 reads CASRVTGWANEKLFF. The CDR3 coding sequence is TGTGCCAGCAGGGTCACAGGGTGGGCTAATGAAAAACTGTTTTTT.

The table lists this clone with a count of one. The chain is built from TRBV27 and TRBJ1-6; D gene unclear. Trimming took off 4 bases at V and 4 bases at J, with 17 bases between the two ends. The CDR3 is made up of 17 amino acids. Germline CDR1 is MNHEY and CDR2 is SMNVEV (reference sequence). The CDR3 spells CASSSKPPGLYNSPLHF. In DNA form, the CDR3 reads TGTGCCAGCAGTTCAAAACCCCCAGGTCTTTATAATTCACCCCTCCACTTT.

The chain links TRBV4-1 to TRBJ2-1, with D tentatively TRBD2 (5 bases). The CDR3 is 14 residues long. Germline V gene sequence: CDR1 MGHRA, CDR2 YSYEKL. Trimming took 4 bases from V and 4 from J, leaving 11 bases between them. The CDR3 is CASSRTGEYNEQFF. CDR3 nucleotide sequence: TGCGCCAGCAGCCGTACCGGGGAGTACAATGAGCAGTTCTTC.

The V and J genes are TRBV3-1 (or the pseudogene TRBV3-2) and TRBJ1-6; 10 positions match TRBD1. The ends lost 0 bases at V and 8 bases at J; junction bases unmatched: 4. This CDR3 region has 16 residues. Germline CDR1 and CDR2: LGHDT and YNNKEL (reference sequence). This CDR3 reads CASSQEYGTGDSPLHF. CDR3 bases: TGTGCCAGCAGCCAAGAATACGGGACAGGGGATTCACCCCTCCACTTT.